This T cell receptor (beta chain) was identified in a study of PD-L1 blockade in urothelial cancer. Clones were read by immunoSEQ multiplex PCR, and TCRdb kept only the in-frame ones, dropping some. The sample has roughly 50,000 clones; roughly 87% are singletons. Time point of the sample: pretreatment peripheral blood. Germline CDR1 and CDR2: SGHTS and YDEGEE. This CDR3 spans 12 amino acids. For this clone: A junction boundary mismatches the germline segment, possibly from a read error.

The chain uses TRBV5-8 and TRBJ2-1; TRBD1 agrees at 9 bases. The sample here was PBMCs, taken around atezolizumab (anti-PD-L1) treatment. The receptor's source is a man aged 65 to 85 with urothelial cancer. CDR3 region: CASSLTGGLQVF. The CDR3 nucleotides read TGTGCCAGCAGCTTAACAGGGGGCCTCCAGGTCTTC.